This T cell receptor beta chain was sequenced for a study of PD-1 blockade in classical Hodgkin lymphoma. Sequencing used immunoSEQ multiplex PCR; TCRdb keeps in-frame clones, though not all of them. This repertoire shows about 40,000 clones, 75% to 85% found once; its top ten account for approximately 11%. Study-wide points: Relapsed/refractory patients reportedly had lower baseline diversity than newly diagnosed patients. Before treatment, complete responders showed about the same diversity as newly diagnosed patients. TCR diversity rose significantly by C4D1 in CD4+ but not CD8+ cells.

CDR3 length: 13 residues. Germline V gene lookup returns CDR1 SEHNR and CDR2 FQNEAQ (reference sequence). Trimming removed 0 bases from V and 3 bases from J, with 6 bases in between. Each patient experienced a relapse that followed autologous stem cell transplantation, and brentuximab vedotin exposure varied. Progressive disease, partial response or complete response was each patient's best response. This clone was counted a few times. Antigen unknown. The origin of this receptor is a human donor with classical Hodgkin lymphoma. This chain connects TRBV7-9 to TRBJ2-7; D is undetermined. This sample comprised peripheral blood mononuclear cells (PBMCs), obtained at baseline. The CDR3 DNA follows: TGTGCCAGCAGCTTAGCGCATAACTACGAGCAGTACTTC. Protein sequence: CASSLAHNYEQYF.